Listed here are 10 T cell receptor beta chains from one sample, sequenced in a study of shared clonotypes between healthy human individuals. Assay: immunoSEQ multiplex PCR; the TCRdb copy retains only in-frame clones and omits some. Of about 2,100,000 clones in the sample, just over 90% were seen once. Selected positively for CCR7 and CD45RO-negative, naive CD8 cells excluded terminally differentiated effector memory CD45RA+ cells. The sequenced sample consisted of naive CD8+ T cells from PBMCs. The receptor source for this set is a man aged 18 to 35 in good health. Some clones in this sample may be carry-over from other donors' samples.

The chain uses TRBV6-6 and TRBJ1-2, with D possibly matching TRBD1 (6 bases). This CDR3 spans 14 amino acids. The germline V gene has CDR1 MNHNY and CDR2 SVGAGI (reference sequence). Trimming shortened V by 7 bases and J by 6 bases, and 18 bases separated the two germline ends. As DNA, the CDR3 is TGTGCCAGCATCGGGACAAGCAATCCCCATGGCTACACCTTC. Amino acids: CASIGTSNPHGYTF.

In the case of this clone: This sample also contains other DNA sequences that code for the same CDR3. The chain recombines TRBV7-9 with TRBJ2-7; no definite D call. Per the germline V gene, CDR1 is SEHNR and CDR2 is FQNEAQ (reference sequence). This CDR3 spans 14 amino acids. Trimming shortened V by 5 bases and J by 2 bases, and 13 bases separated the two germline ends. The CDR3 sequence: CASSPPTGTYEQYF. CDR3 bases: TGTGCCAGCAGCCCTCCCACTGGAACCTACGAGCAGTACTTC.

V usage is TRBV19 and J usage is TRBJ2-7; D is tentatively TRBD1 or TRBD2 (5 bases each). V was shortened by 5 bases and J by 2 bases, with 16 bases between the two germline ends. Germline V gene lookup returns CDR1 LNHDA and CDR2 SQIVND (reference sequence). CDR3 length equals 15 residues. CDR3 residues: CASSGRDGYTYEQYF. DNA of the CDR3: TGTGCCAGTAGTGGACGGGACGGATATACCTACGAGCAGTACTTC.

This clone was observed once. The CDR3 spells CSAVGGFTGNEQFF. The CDR3 DNA reads as TGCAGCGCTGTTGGGGGGTTTACGGGCAATGAGCAGTTCTTC. This rearrangement joins TRBV29-1 to TRBJ2-1, with TRBD2 as a possible D gene (6 bases). CDR3 length: 14 residues. The germline gives CDR1 SQVTM, CDR2 ANQGSEA. V shed 7 bases and J shed 6 bases, with 19 bases lying between them.

The V and J genes are TRBV5-5 and TRBJ1-5; D gene unclear. The CDR3 has 13 residues. Germline V gene lookup returns CDR1 SGHKS and CDR2 YYEKEE (reference sequence). V was shortened by 0 bases and J by 7 bases, with 8 bases between the two germline ends. The CDR3 nucleotides are TGTGCCAGCAGCTTGGAGAGGGTCCAGCCCCAGCATTTT. Amino acids: CASSLERVQPQHF. Full variable domain (remainder filled in from reference TRBV5-5 and TRBJ1-5): DAGVTQSPTHLIKTRGQQVTLRCSPISGHKSVSWYQQVLGQGPQFIFQYYEKEERGRGNFPDRFSARQFPNYSSELNVNALLLGDSALYLCASSLERVQPQHFGDGTRLSIL.

V usage is TRBV7-9 and J usage is TRBJ2-3; D unresolved. The germline V gene encodes CDR1 SEHNR and CDR2 FQNEAQ (reference sequence). V lost 2 bases to trimming and J lost 6 bases, with 15 bases between them. The CDR3 spans 15 residues. The chain's CDR3 is CASSLRQPHGDTQYF. The CDR3 DNA reads as TGTGCCAGCAGCTTACGGCAGCCACACGGGGATACGCAGTATTTT. Full variable domain (rest looked up from reference TRBV7-9 and TRBJ2-3): DTGVSQNPRHKITKRGQNVTFRCDPISEHNRLYWYRQTLGQGPEFLTYFQNEAQLEKSRLLSDRFSAERPKGSFSTLEIQRTEQGDSAMYLCASSLRQPHGDTQYFGPGTRLTVL.

A single count supports this clone. Written as DNA, the CDR3 is TGTGCCAGCAGTCCCCTCGGTGGGGCCAACGTCCTGACTTTC. Encoded protein: CASSPLGGANVLTF. V gene TRBV27 combines with J gene TRBJ2-6, with D hard to call. The germline CDR1 and CDR2 sequences are MNHEY and SMNVEV (reference sequence). Between the trimmed V and J ends, which lost 5 bases and 3 bases, there was a span of 8 bases. The CDR3 is made up of 14 amino acids. Using reference TRBV27 and TRBJ2-6 for the parts outside the CDR3, the full variable domain is EAQVTQNPRYLITVTGKKLTVTCSQNMNHEYMSWYRQDPGLGLRQIYYSMNVEVTDKGDVPEGYKVSRKEKRNFPLILESPSPNQTSLYFCASSPLGGANVLTFGAGSRLTVL.

The V gene is TRBV7-3, the J gene TRBJ2-1; possible D gene TRBD1, 7 bases. Per the germline V gene, CDR1 is SGHTA and CDR2 is FQGTGA. This CDR3 is built from 14 residues. V was clipped by 8 bases and J by 6 bases, with 17 bases between them. In DNA form, the CDR3 reads TGTGCCAGCGGATACAGGGGAGGTGGCAATGAGCAGTTCTTC. Protein: CASGYRGGGNEQFF.

In this sample, this clone turned up once. The CDR3 DNA is TGCAGCGTTGTACGGCAGTCCGAGCAGTACTTC. It codes for CSVVRQSEQYF. The gene calls are TRBV29-1 and TRBJ2-7, with D uncertain. Germline V gene lookup returns CDR1 SQVTM and CDR2 ANQGSEA. This CDR3 contains 11 residues. The ends were cut back, 4 bases at V and 6 bases at J, with 10 bases in the middle.

The V gene is TRBV19, the J gene TRBJ2-3; TRBD2 is a possible D gene (6 bases). The CDR3 extends over 15 amino acids. V lost 4 bases, J lost 5 bases, and 16 bases lay in between. The germline V gene encodes CDR1 LNHDA and CDR2 SQIVND (reference sequence). The CDR3 region is CASSSGTARRDTQYF. The CDR3 region has the DNA TGTGCCAGTAGTAGCGGGACCGCCCGGAGAGATACGCAGTATTTT. The whole variable domain, remainder taken from reference TRBV19 and TRBJ2-3, is DGGITQSPKYLFRKEGQNVTLSCEQNLNHDAMYWYRQDPGQGLRLIYYSQIVNDFQKGDIAEGYSVSREKKESFPLTVTSAQKNPTAFYLCASSSGTARRDTQYFGPGTRLTVL.